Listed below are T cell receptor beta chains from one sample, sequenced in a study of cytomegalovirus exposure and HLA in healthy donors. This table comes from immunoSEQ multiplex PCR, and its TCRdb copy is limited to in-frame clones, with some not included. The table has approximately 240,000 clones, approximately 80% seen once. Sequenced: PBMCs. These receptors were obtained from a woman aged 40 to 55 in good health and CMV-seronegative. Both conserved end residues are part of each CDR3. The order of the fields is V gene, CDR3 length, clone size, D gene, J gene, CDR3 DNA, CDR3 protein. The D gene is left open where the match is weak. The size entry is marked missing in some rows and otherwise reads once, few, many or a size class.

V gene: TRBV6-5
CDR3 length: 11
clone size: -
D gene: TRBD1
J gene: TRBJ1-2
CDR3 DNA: TGTGCCACACGGGACAGCCCATTCTACACCTTC
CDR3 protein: CATRDSPFYTF

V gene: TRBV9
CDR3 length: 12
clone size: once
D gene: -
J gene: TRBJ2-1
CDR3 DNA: TGTGCCAGCAGCGCCTTATCCGGTGAGCAGTTCTTC
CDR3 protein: CASSALSGEQFF

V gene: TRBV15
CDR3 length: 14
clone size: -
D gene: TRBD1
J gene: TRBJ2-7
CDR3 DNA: TGTGCCACCAGCACCACGGGACAGGGCTACGAGCAGTACTTC
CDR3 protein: CATSTTGQGYEQYF

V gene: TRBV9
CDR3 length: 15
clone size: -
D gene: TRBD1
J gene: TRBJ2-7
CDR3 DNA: TGTGCCAGCAGCAGAGGTGGGACAGGGGGTACCGAGCAGTACTTC
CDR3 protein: CASSRGGTGGTEQYF

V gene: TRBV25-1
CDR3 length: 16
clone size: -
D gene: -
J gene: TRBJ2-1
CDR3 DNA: TGTGCCAGCAGTGGACCGACAGGACCCACCTACAATGAGCAGTTCTTC
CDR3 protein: CASSGPTGPTYNEQFF

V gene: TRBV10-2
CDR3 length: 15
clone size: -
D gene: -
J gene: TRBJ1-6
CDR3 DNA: TGCGCCAGCAGTAAGACCCAGGGGAATAATTCACCCCTCCACTTT
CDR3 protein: CASSKTQGNNSPLHF

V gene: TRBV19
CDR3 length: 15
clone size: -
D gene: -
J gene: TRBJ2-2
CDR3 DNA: TGTGCCAGTAGTATAGACAGGGGAAACACCGGGGAGCTGTTTTTT
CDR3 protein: CASSIDRGNTGELFF

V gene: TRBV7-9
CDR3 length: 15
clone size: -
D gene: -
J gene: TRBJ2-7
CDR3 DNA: TGTGCCAGCAGCCCTAAGGTCAGGCATGGTAACGAGCAGTACTTC
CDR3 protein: CASSPKVRHGNEQYF

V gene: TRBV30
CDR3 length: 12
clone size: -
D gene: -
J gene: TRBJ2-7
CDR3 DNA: TGTGCCTGGGGGGACTCCTCCTACGAGCAGTACTTC
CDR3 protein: CAWGDSSYEQYF

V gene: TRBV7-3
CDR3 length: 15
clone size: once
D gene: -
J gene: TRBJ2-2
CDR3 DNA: TGTGCCAGCAGATCGCGGGGCCGAGGGACCGGGGAGCTGTTTTTT
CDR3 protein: CASRSRGRGTGELFF

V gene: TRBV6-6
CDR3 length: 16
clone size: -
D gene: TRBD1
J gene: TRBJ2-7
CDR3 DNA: TGTGCCAGCAGTTATCCACACCGGGACAGGACCTTCGAGCAGTACTTC
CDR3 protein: CASSYPHRDRTFEQYF

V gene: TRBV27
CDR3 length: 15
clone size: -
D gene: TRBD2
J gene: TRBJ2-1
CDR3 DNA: TGTGCCAGCAGTTTAGCTAGCGGGGGGCGCGGGGAGCAGTTCTTC
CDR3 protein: CASSLASGGRGEQFF

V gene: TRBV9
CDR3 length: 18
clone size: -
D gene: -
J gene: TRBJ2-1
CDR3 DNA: TGTGCCAGCAGCGTAGATTCCCGAGACAAAAGCTCCTACAATGAGCAGTTCTTC
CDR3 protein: CASSVDSRDKSSYNEQFF

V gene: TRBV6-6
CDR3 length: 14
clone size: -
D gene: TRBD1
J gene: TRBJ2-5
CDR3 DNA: TGTGCCAGCAGGCCCGGGACAGGGCAAGAGACCCAGTACTTC
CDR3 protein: CASRPGTGQETQYF

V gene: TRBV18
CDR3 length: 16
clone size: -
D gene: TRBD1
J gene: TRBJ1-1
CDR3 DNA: TGTGCCAGCTCACCATTCCCAGGGGGGTTGGACACTGAAGCTTTCTTT
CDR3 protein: CASSPFPGGLDTEAFF

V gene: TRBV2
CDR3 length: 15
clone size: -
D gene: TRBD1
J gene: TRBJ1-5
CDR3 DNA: TGTGCCAGCAGTGTCCGGACAGGGGCGAATCAGCCCCAGCATTTT
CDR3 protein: CASSVRTGANQPQHF

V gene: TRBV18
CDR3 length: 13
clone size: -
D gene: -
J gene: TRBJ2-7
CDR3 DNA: TGTGCCAGCTCACCCCGGGTCTCCTACGAGCAGTACTTC
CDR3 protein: CASSPRVSYEQYF

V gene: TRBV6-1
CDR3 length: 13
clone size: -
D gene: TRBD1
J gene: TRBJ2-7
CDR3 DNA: TGTGCCAGCAGCCGGGACAGCCCCTACGAGCAGTACTTC
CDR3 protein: CASSRDSPYEQYF